Sequencing of this T cell receptor (beta chain) was carried out in a study of T cell repertoires in cytomegalovirus infection. Study summary: Carrying CMV and the relevant HLA type showed in public TCR beta signatures.

TCRdb re-analysed the reads in MiXCR, keeping a single row per CDR3 protein. The table shows 680,000 or so distinct CDR3 sequences, with 35% to 45% occurring only once. V was clipped by 4 bases and J by 7 bases, with 10 bases between them. The CDR3 is 11 amino acids. CDR1 and CDR2 (germline): DFQATT, SNEGSKA (reference sequence). The study, taken as a whole, reports: Dominating the ex vivo response were HLA-C-restricted CMV-specific TCR beta clonotypes.

Worth noting for this clonotype: The antigen is undetermined.

This chain uses TRBV20-1 with TRBJ1-2; D remains unclear. The sequence was collected from a human donor in good health (CMV status not recorded). Some clones in this sample may be carry-over from other donors' samples. Sequenced material: PBMCs. This chain's CDR3 is CSATSQAGYTF. The CDR3 DNA follows: TGCAGTGCTACCAGTCAAGCTGGCTACACCTTC.